Following are 8 T cell receptor beta chains from one sample sequenced in a study of human T cells and chemical hapten exposure. Time point noted: patch test 1, 2 weeks after DPC sensitization. The treatment: therapeutic diphenylcyclopropenone sensitization with weekly scalp DPC. Each CDR3 protein is one row after TCRdb ran MiXCR on the RACE reads. Among roughly 190,000 distinct CDR3 sequences, more than 20% were seen once, and the ten largest hold approximately 6.4%. The sequenced sample was whole blood, obtained in connection with sensitization to the hapten diphenylcyclopropenone (DPC). Receptor source: a woman between 45 and 60 years old with alopecia areata. Some clones in this sample may be carry-over from other donors' samples.

This clonotype was counted a few times. The rearrangement uses TRBV5-1 and TRBJ1-3; 8 bases align to TRBD1. The length of the CDR3 is 16 residues. In germline, CDR1 is SGHRS, CDR2 YFSETQ. J gave up 0 bases and V 4 bases, and 6 bases lay outside the gene matches. The CDR3 reads CASSRDRSSSGNTIYF. Written as DNA, the CDR3 is TGCGCCAGCAGCCGGGACAGGTCCAGCTCTGGAAACACCATATATTTT. Supplemented by reference TRBV5-1 and TRBJ1-3, the full variable domain reads KAGVTQTPRYLIKTRGQQVTLSCSPISGHRSVSWYQQTPGQGLQFLFEYFSETQRNKGNFPGRFSGRQFSNSRSEMNVSTLELGDSALYLCASSRDRSSSGNTIYFGEGSWLTVV.

The J gene is TRBJ2-5, the V gene TRBV29-1; D gene unclear. Germline lookup yields CDR1 SQVTM and CDR2 ANQGSEA. Between the trimmed V and J ends, which lost 7 bases and 3 bases, there was a span of 9 bases. The CDR3 is 11 amino acids. This chain's CDR3 is CSAESEETQYF. The CDR3 bases are TGCAGCGCCGAATCCGAAGAGACCCAGTACTTC.

The rearrangement joins TRBV12-3 or TRBV12-4 to TRBJ1-4; D may be TRBD1 (5 bases). CDR3 length: 15 amino acids. Deletions cut 5 bases from V and 7 bases from J, with 17 bases between. CDR3 DNA sequence: TGTGCCAGCAGTGGGGGGGGGATTAGGAGTGAAAAACTGTTTTTT. Translated, it gives CASSGGGIRSEKLFF.

This clonotype appeared a few times. CDR3 sequence: CASAGGVQPQHF. CDR3 bases: TGTGCCAGCGCAGGGGGTGTTCAGCCCCAGCATTTT. The V gene is TRBV28, the J gene TRBJ1-5, with TRBD1 matching 7 bases. The ends lost 8 bases at V and 6 bases at J; junction bases unmatched: 4. This CDR3 has 12 amino acids. The germline V gene encodes CDR1 MDHEN and CDR2 SYDVKM.

This clonotype was seen many times. The rearrangement uses TRBV3-1 and TRBJ1-4; D gene ambiguous. The CDR3 is 14 residues long. V lost 0 bases to trimming and J lost 8 bases, with 10 bases between them. CDR1 and CDR2 (germline): LGHDT, YNNKEL (reference sequence). CDR3 sequence reads: CASSQDPQIEKLFF. For the CDR3, the DNA is TGTGCCAGCAGCCAAGATCCACAGATAGAAAAACTGTTTTTT.

This clonotype was counted ten times or more. V usage is TRBV3-1 and J usage is TRBJ2-1; 9 nucleotides match TRBD2. CDR1 is LGHDT and CDR2 is YNNKEL in the germline V gene (reference sequence). The CDR3 extends over 15 amino acids. Trimming cost V 5 bases and J 1 base; bases outside gene matches: 3. The CDR3 coding sequence is TGTGCCAGCAGCTCTAGCGGGGCATCCTACAATGAGCAGTTCTTC. It encodes CASSSSGASYNEQFF.

This clonotype was detected a few times. The chain links TRBV29-1 to TRBJ2-1; 11 bases agree with TRBD1. Trimming cost V 7 bases and J 7 bases; bases outside gene matches: 9. The CDR3 covers 14 residues. Germline values: CDR1 SQVTM, CDR2 ANQGSEA. CDR3 coding DNA: TGCAGCGCCCAAACCGGGACAGGGGGTAATGAGCAGTTCTTC. Translation: CSAQTGTGGNEQFF.

The gene calls are TRBV20-1 and TRBJ2-7; possibly TRBD2 for D (6 bases). Trimming stripped 4 bases from V and 0 bases from J, with 22 bases between. Germline V CDR1 and CDR2: DFQATT, SNEGSKA (reference sequence). The CDR3 length is 17 residues. This CDR3 is CSAIGGIPKHFSYEQYF. CDR3 coding DNA: TGCAGTGCTATAGGCGGGATACCGAAACATTTCTCCTACGAGCAGTACTTC.